These T cell receptor beta chains were read from a single sample in a study of PD-L1 blockade in urothelial cancer. Sequencing was performed with immunoSEQ multiplex PCR; in TCRdb, only in-frame clones are kept and a portion is missing. The top ten clones hold roughly 3.1% of a sample with 29,000 or so clones, 80% to 90% of them seen once. The specimen comprised PBMCs, sampled around atezolizumab (anti-PD-L1) treatment. The origin of the receptors is a man aged 50 to 60 with urothelial cancer. CDR3s include the opening cysteine and the closing phenylalanine or tryptophan. For some rows the clone size is stated as once, few or many, or as a class when expanded; others skip it.

v_call: TRBV19
clone_size: .
j_call: TRBJ1-5
cdr3_aa: CASRPGQGTGNQPQHF

v_call: TRBV6-6
clone_size: .
j_call: TRBJ1-4
cdr3_aa: CASSYQQGTNEKLFF

v_call: TRBV5-6
clone_size: .
j_call: TRBJ2-7
cdr3_aa: CASSLDINYEQYF

v_call: TRBV18
clone_size: .
j_call: TRBJ2-2
cdr3_aa: CASSTVAGGATGELFF

v_call: TRBV6-5
clone_size: .
j_call: TRBJ1-5
cdr3_aa: CASSPRQVMRQPQHF

v_call: TRBV29-1
clone_size: .
j_call: TRBJ2-3
cdr3_aa: CSTGTSGGSTDTQYF

v_call: TRBV7-6
clone_size: .
j_call: TRBJ1-1
cdr3_aa: CASSSEDRGLGANTEAFF

v_call: TRBV5-1
clone_size: .
j_call: TRBJ2-2
cdr3_aa: CASSLVAGGSTGELFF

v_call: TRBV10-3
clone_size: .
j_call: TRBJ1-5
cdr3_aa: CAISEGGQGNQPQHF

v_call: TRBV9
clone_size: .
j_call: TRBJ2-7
cdr3_aa: CASSANAGTSYEQYF

v_call: TRBV30
clone_size: .
j_call: TRBJ2-2
cdr3_aa: CACKLDRVGTGELFF

v_call: TRBV25-1
clone_size: .
j_call: TRBJ2-5
cdr3_aa: CASSAAGGERGTQYF

v_call: TRBV9
clone_size: .
j_call: TRBJ2-7
cdr3_aa: CASSVDGANYEQYF

v_call: TRBV15
clone_size: few
j_call: TRBJ1-4
cdr3_aa: CATSFLLREKLFF

v_call: TRBV29-1
clone_size: .
j_call: TRBJ2-7
cdr3_aa: CSVETGTASGEQYF